The next 31 T cell receptor beta chains were all read from a single sample in a study of PD-L1 blockade in urothelial cancer. TCRdb's table, derived via immunoSEQ multiplex PCR, lists solely in-frame clones and lacks some. The repertoire has 55,000 to 70,000 clones, more than 65% of them found once; the top ten carry under 5%. Sequences were derived from PBMCs, sampled around atezolizumab (anti-PD-L1) treatment. These TCRs come from a man in his 70s with urothelial cancer.

This clone showed up just a few times. This chain connects TRBV5-1 to TRBJ1-3; the D is unclear. This CDR3 region has 15 residues. CDR1 is SGHRS and CDR2 is YFSETQ in the germline V gene. The V end lost 2 bases, the J end lost 3 bases, and 12 bases lay between the germline ends. The chain's CDR3 is CASSFSGDHGNTIYF. The CDR3 DNA reads TGCGCCAGCAGCTTCAGCGGGGATCATGGAAACACCATATATTTT.

The chain combines TRBV29-1 with TRBJ1-5, with TRBD1 identical over 8 bases. The V gene end was trimmed by 3 bases and the J gene end by 7 bases; junction bases not matched to a gene: 8. Germline V gene lookup returns CDR1 SQVTM and CDR2 ANQGSEA. The CDR3 has 14 residues. This CDR3 is CSVETGARGQPQHF. CDR3 coding DNA: TGCAGCGTTGAGACAGGGGCTCGGGGCCAGCCCCAGCATTTT.

This clone was found a few times. The V call is TRBV19, the J call TRBJ1-2, with 9 nucleotides matching TRBD1. This CDR3 is 15 amino acids long. Trimming removed 1 base from V and 6 bases from J; junction bases left unmatched: 6. Germline assignment: CDR1 LNHDA and CDR2 SQIVND (reference sequence). The CDR3 DNA sequence: TGTGCCAGTAGTATAGTTTGGGACAGGGTGGATGGCTACACCTTC. Its protein is CASSIVWDRVDGYTF.

This chain joins TRBV6-5 and TRBJ1-2, with D perhaps matching TRBD1 (5 bases). The CDR3 totals 12 residues. Germline CDR1 MNHEY, CDR2 SVGAGI. Trimming removed 6 bases from V and 8 bases from J, with 13 bases in between. The CDR3 DNA sequence: TGTGCCAGCAGCAACGGGGGAAGAGGCTACACCTTC. It encodes CASSNGGRGYTF.

V is TRBV19 and J is TRBJ1-2, with D unresolved. This CDR3 has 15 residues. V was clipped by 3 bases and J by 7 bases, with 18 bases between them. The germline gives CDR1 LNHDA, CDR2 SQIVND (reference sequence). The CDR3, as DNA: TGTGCCAGTAGTATTGAGCGGGGTCGAGTGGGTGGCTACACCTTC. Amino acid sequence: CASSIERGRVGGYTF.

This chain links TRBV15 with TRBJ2-7, with a tentative D call TRBD2 (6 bases). The CDR3 sequence is 13 residues long. CDR1 and CDR2 from the germline V gene are LNHNV and YYDKDF (reference sequence). Deletions cut 0 bases from V and 4 bases from J, with 7 bases between. The CDR3 loop is CATSRDSGYEQYF. CDR3 sequence (DNA): TGTGCCACCAGCAGAGATAGCGGATACGAGCAGTACTTC.

The chain uses TRBV9 and TRBJ2-3; maybe TRBD1 (5 bases). Germline V CDR1 and CDR2: SGDLS, YYNGEE. The CDR3 sequence is 15 residues long. V was cut by 0 bases and J by 2 bases, with 10 bases left in between. CDR3 protein: CASSVEGGHTDTQYF. Here the CDR3 DNA reads TGTGCCAGCAGCGTAGAGGGCGGACACACAGATACGCAGTATTTT.

The rearrangement uses TRBV7-9 and TRBJ2-2, with 8 bases aligning to TRBD1. Germline assignment: CDR1 SEHNR and CDR2 FQNEAQ (reference sequence). V trimming: 3 bases; J trimming: 6 bases; junction bases outside the gene matches: 3. The CDR3 spans 14 residues. The chain's CDR3 is CASSLDRVSGELFF. CDR3 sequence (DNA): TGTGCCAGCAGCTTGGACAGGGTCTCCGGGGAGCTGTTTTTT.

This sequence joins TRBV5-1 and TRBJ2-3, with 9 bases identical to TRBD1. Germline V gene data show CDR1 as SGHRS and CDR2 as YFSETQ. V trimming: 4 bases; J trimming: 5 bases; junction bases outside the gene matches: 8. The CDR3 is made up of 15 amino acids. CDR3 in DNA: TGCGCCAGCAGCAATTCCGGGACAGGGATAGATACGCAGTATTTT. This codes for CASSNSGTGIDTQYF.

This clone appeared once. The rearrangement links TRBV28 to TRBJ2-2; D not certain. The CDR3 is made up of 13 amino acids. Deletions cut 7 bases from V and 7 bases from J, with 13 bases between. CDR1 MDHEN and CDR2 SYDVKM come from the germline V gene. The CDR3 DNA sequence: TGTGCCAGCACACGGTCCCGAGACGGGGAGCTGTTTTTT. This sequence encodes CASTRSRDGELFF.

This clone was picked up a small number of times. The chain uses TRBV6-1 and TRBJ2-1; D may be TRBD2 (6 bases). The CDR3 runs 13 residues. Trimming stripped 5 bases from V and 8 bases from J, with 13 bases between. Per germline, CDR1 MNHNS and CDR2 SASEGT. The CDR3 DNA is TGTGCCAGCAGTTTCCGGACTAAGGATGAGCAGTTCTTC. It codes for CASSFRTKDEQFF.

The rearrangement joins TRBV5-1 to TRBJ2-2; 8 bases align to TRBD1. Germline V lookup: CDR1 SGHRS, CDR2 YFSETQ. The CDR3 is 16 amino acids. After removal of 0 bases from V and 5 bases from J, the junction contained 6 bases not matched to a gene. The CDR3 sequence: CASSLADRAGTGELFF. The CDR3 coding sequence is TGCGCCAGCAGCTTGGCGGACAGGGCGGGGACCGGGGAGCTGTTTTTT.

The chain links TRBV6-1 to TRBJ2-3, with TRBD1 as a possible D gene (6 bases). Germline V lookup: CDR1 MNHNS, CDR2 SASEGT. The CDR3 totals 14 residues. Between the trimmed V and J ends, which lost 4 bases and 0 bases, there was a span of 8 bases. CDR3 region: CASSVRGSTDTQYF. The DNA of the CDR3 is TGTGCCAGCAGTGTCAGGGGAAGCACAGATACGCAGTATTTT.

This clone turned up a few times. The rearrangement joins TRBV19 to TRBJ2-3, with TRBD2 identical over 10 bases. V trimming: 1 base; J trimming: 1 base; junction bases outside the gene matches: 5. Germline V gives CDR1 LNHDA, CDR2 SQIVND (reference sequence). This CDR3 comprises 17 residues. The CDR3 DNA reads as TGTGCCAGTAGTATAGGAGCGGGGACTAGCGGCACAGATACGCAGTATTTT. It yields the protein CASSIGAGTSGTDTQYF.

This clone was detected once. The chain is built from TRBV7-9 and TRBJ2-1, with D possibly being TRBD2 (6 bases). V lost 5 bases and J 5 bases, leaving 22 bases between the germline ends. Looked up from germline, CDR1 is SEHNR and CDR2 is FQNEAQ (reference sequence). CDR3 length: 17 residues. Written as DNA, the CDR3 is TGTGCCAGCAGCAACCGGGGAACGGGAGAGAGGGACAATGAGCAGTTCTTC. Protein sequence: CASSNRGTGERDNEQFF.

This clone was seen a single time. The chain is built from TRBV30 and TRBJ2-1; TRBD2 might be the D (6 bases). Germline V CDR1 and CDR2: GTSNPN, SVGIG (reference sequence). This CDR3 spans 19 amino acids. Trimming stripped 0 bases from V and 4 bases from J, with 25 bases between. CDR3 in DNA: TGTGCCTGGAGTGTACGGGTAGGAGTAGCGGCCAACCCTTACAATGAGCAGTTCTTC. This translates into CAWSVRVGVAANPYNEQFF.

The genes are TRBV7-9 and TRBJ1-2, with D possibly TRBD1 on 6 matching bases. Germline V gives CDR1 SEHNR, CDR2 FQNEAQ (reference sequence). V gave up 8 bases and J gave up 8 bases, with 18 bases separating them. This CDR3 region has 13 residues. CDR3 DNA sequence: TGTGCCAGCGGGGGGGGCCAGTGGGGAGGCTACACCTTC. Its protein product is CASGGGQWGGYTF.

This clone was picked up a small number of times. V is TRBV6-6 and J is TRBJ1-2; 9 positions match TRBD1. CDR1 and CDR2 (germline): MNHNY, SVGAGI (reference sequence). V was clipped by 6 bases and J by 6 bases; unmatched bases: 5. The CDR3 is 13 residues long. The CDR3 sequence: CASSPRDRDGYTF. The CDR3 coding sequence is TGTGCCAGCAGCCCCCGGGACAGGGATGGCTACACCTTC.

This chain joins TRBV7-6 and TRBJ2-7; TRBD2 matches at 8 bases. The germline gives CDR1 SGHVS, CDR2 FNYEAQ. V shed 5 bases and J 4 bases; nucleotides not matched to a gene: 10. CDR3 size: 15 residues. The chain's CDR3 is CASSPRGTRRYEQYF. The CDR3 DNA follows: TGTGCCAGCAGCCCCCGGGGGACTAGACGGTACGAGCAGTACTTC.

This chain uses TRBV29-1 with TRBJ2-3; D may be TRBD1 (5 bases). The CDR3 spans 15 residues. Germline V gives CDR1 SQVTM, CDR2 ANQGSEA. Trimming left V 6 bases short and J 2 bases short, with 18 bases between. CDR3 in amino acids: CSVLRQRSPTDTQYF. As DNA, the CDR3 is TGCAGCGTCCTCCGACAGCGCTCCCCCACAGATACGCAGTATTTT.

This clone was seen only a few times. The V call is TRBV27, the J call TRBJ1-5, with 7 nucleotides matching TRBD1. Germline-derived CDR1 and CDR2 are MNHEY and SMNVEV (reference sequence). This CDR3 spans 15 amino acids. With V trimmed by 4 bases and J by 4 bases, 7 bases remained unmatched. The CDR3 nucleotides read TGTGCCAGCAGTTCGTGGGACAGTGTAAATCAGCCCCAGCATTTT. It codes for CASSSWDSVNQPQHF.

This chain connects TRBV10-1 to TRBJ1-4, with unresolved D. The CDR3 is 12 amino acids. Per germline, CDR1 WNHNN and CDR2 SYGVQD (reference sequence). With 0 bases removed from V and 12 bases from J, the gap between germline ends came to 8 bases. The CDR3 bases are TGCGCCAGCAGTGAGTCGACGGGAGAACTGTTTTTT. As protein: CASSESTGELFF.

The J gene is TRBJ2-4, the V gene TRBV28, with 7 positions matching TRBD2. This CDR3 region has 17 residues. In germline, CDR1 is MDHEN, CDR2 SYDVKM. Germline trimming cut 4 bases from V and 0 bases from J; bases unmatched to any gene: 9. The CDR3 DNA sequence: TGTGCCAGCAGTTCTGCCCGGGGGGAAATAGCCAAAAACATTCAGTACTTC. Residues: CASSSARGEIAKNIQYF.

V is TRBV6-6 and J is TRBJ2-7; 7 bases line up with TRBD2. J gave up 6 bases and V 8 bases, and 7 bases lay outside the gene matches. CDR3 length: 12 amino acids. CDR1 and CDR2 (germline): MNHNY, SVGAGI (reference sequence). The CDR3 DNA reads as TGTGCCAGCCGTAGTGGGGGGGGCGAGCAGTACTTC. It is translated as CASRSGGGEQYF.

The chain has TRBV19 and TRBJ1-2, with D uncertain. V lost 6 bases and J lost 3, with 14 bases in between. Germline V gives CDR1 LNHDA, CDR2 SQIVND (reference sequence). The CDR3 runs 14 residues. CDR3 sequence (DNA): TGTGCCAGTAGGAAAAGCGGGATAGACTATGGCTACACCTTC. Translated, it gives CASRKSGIDYGYTF.

The chain is built from TRBV30 and TRBJ1-1; the match to TRBD1 covers 8 bases. With V trimmed by 3 bases and J by 0 bases, 0 bases remained unmatched. The CDR3 loop spans 13 amino acids. Germline loops: CDR1 GTSNPN, CDR2 SVGIG (reference sequence). The CDR3, as DNA: TGTGCCTGGAGGGACAGGGTGAACACTGAAGCTTTCTTT. It translates to CAWRDRVNTEAFF.

CDR3 DNA: TGTGCCAGCAGCTTCGGACTAGTCTATGAGCAGTTCTTC. It specifies CASSFGLVYEQFF. J is TRBJ2-1 and V is TRBV11-2; TRBD2 matches at 7 bases. There are 13 residues in the CDR3. In germline, CDR1 is SGHAT, CDR2 FQNNGV. J was trimmed by 8 bases and V by 3 bases; bases with no gene match: 4.

The chain recombines TRBV2 with TRBJ2-5, with TRBD1 matching 9 bases. The ends lost 5 bases at V and 5 bases at J; junction bases unmatched: 3. Germline loops: CDR1 SNHLY, CDR2 FYNNEI. There are 13 residues in the CDR3. The CDR3 DNA sequence: TGTGCCAGCAGTCTAGGACAGGGGGAGACCCAGTACTTC. Protein: CASSLGQGETQYF.

This clone was observed a handful of times. The sample carries other DNA sequences with the same CDR3. The J gene is TRBJ1-1, the V gene TRBV5-1; a weak D match, TRBD1 (6 bases). V was shortened by 7 bases and J by 1 base, with 11 bases between the two germline ends. Per the germline V gene, CDR1 is SGHRS and CDR2 is YFSETQ. The CDR3 runs 13 residues. CDR3 sequence: CASSPTGNTEAFF. CDR3 DNA sequence: TGCGCCAGCTCCCCGACAGGGAACACTGAAGCTTTCTTT.

The rearrangement joins TRBV6-1 to TRBJ1-2; D remains ambiguous. Germline lookup yields CDR1 MNHNS and CDR2 SASEGT. This CDR3 is built from 12 residues. The V end was cut by 8 bases, the J end by 4 bases, with 11 bases between. The CDR3 nucleotides are TGTGCCAGCCGCACGGCGGGCTATGGCTACACCTTC. This translates into CASRTAGYGYTF.

The sample holds one count of this clone. This chain connects TRBV10-2 to TRBJ2-7, with a possible D match to TRBD2 (5 bases). The CDR3 sequence is 14 residues long. Trimming took 2 bases from V and 1 from J, leaving 9 bases between them. The germline V gene encodes CDR1 WSHSY and CDR2 SAAADI. The CDR3 nucleotides read TGCGCCAGCAGTGAGCTCGGGATTTCCTACGAGCAGTACTTC. As protein: CASSELGISYEQYF.